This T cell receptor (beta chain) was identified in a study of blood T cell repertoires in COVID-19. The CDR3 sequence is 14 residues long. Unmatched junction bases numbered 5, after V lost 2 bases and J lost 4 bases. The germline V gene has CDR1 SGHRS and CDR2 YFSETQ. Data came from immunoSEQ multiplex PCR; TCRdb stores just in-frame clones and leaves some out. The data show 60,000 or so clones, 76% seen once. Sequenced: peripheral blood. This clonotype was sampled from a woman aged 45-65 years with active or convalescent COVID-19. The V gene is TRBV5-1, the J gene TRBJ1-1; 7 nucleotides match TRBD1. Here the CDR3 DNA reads TGCGCCAGCAGCTTAAAAGGGACAGTCACTGAAGCTTTCTTT. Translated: CASSLKGTVTEAFF.